This entry concerns a single T cell receptor (beta chain). The sample originates from a study of blood T cell repertoires in COVID-19. Across the whole study: COVID-19 samples from acute and convalescent phases originated in the United States, Italy and Spain.

The germline CDR1 and CDR2 sequences are MNHEY and SMNVEV (reference sequence). This CDR3 comprises 14 residues. V trimming: 5 bases; J trimming: 5 bases; junction bases outside the gene matches: 7. Generated by immunoSEQ multiplex PCR, the TCRdb table keeps only in-frame clones and is missing some. This table holds some 150,000 clones, less than 90% found once. The clonotype comes from a woman in her sixties or seventies with COVID-19, enrolled during active disease. The V call is TRBV27, the J call TRBJ2-7; 9 bases are shared with TRBD1. The sample consisted of peripheral blood. CDR3: CASSMGQGRHEQYF. DNA for the CDR3: TGTGCCAGCAGTATGGGACAGGGAAGGCACGAGCAGTACTTC.